A selection of T cell receptor beta chains follows, all from one sample in a study of blood T cell repertoires in COVID-19. Clones were sequenced by immunoSEQ multiplex PCR, and TCRdb holds only the in-frame ones, with some missing. In the table there are around 200,000 clones, over 75% of which are singletons. Sequenced: peripheral blood. Receptor source: a woman of 80 years or more with acute or convalescent COVID-19. Each CDR3 is given with its conserved first and last residue. The D gene is left open where the match is weak. Size is stated for part of the rows, as once, few or many counts, or as a class when the clone is expanded.

D gene	V gene	clone size	J gene	CDR3 protein	CDR3 DNA
-	TRBV9	-	TRBJ2-6	CASSVAGQLSGANVLTF	TGTGCCAGCAGCGTAGCGGGACAACTTTCTGGGGCCAACGTCCTGACTTTC
TRBD2	TRBV3-1/TRBV3-2	-	TRBJ2-3	CASSGWASGTDTQYF	TGTGCCAGCAGTGGCTGGGCTAGCGGTACAGATACGCAGTATTTT
-	TRBV7-8	-	TRBJ1-1	CASSLGNRVKEAFF	TGTGCCAGCAGCTTAGGGAACAGGGTAAAGGAAGCTTTCTTT
-	TRBV12-3/TRBV12-4	few	TRBJ2-2	CASSLLAGELFF	TGTGCCAGCAGTTTGTTAGCCGGGGAGCTGTTTTTT
-	TRBV2	-	TRBJ2-1	CASSELSPEQFF	TGTGCCAGCAGTGAGTTAAGCCCTGAGCAGTTCTTC
TRBD2	TRBV27	-	TRBJ2-1	CASSRTSGNYNEQFF	TGTGCCAGCAGCCGGACTAGCGGGAATTACAATGAGCAGTTCTTC
-	TRBV27	-	TRBJ2-4	CASGSGSKNIQYF	TGTGCCAGCGGATCCGGGTCGAAAAACATTCAGTACTTC
-	TRBV27	-	TRBJ1-2	CASSFRAGNGYTF	TGTGCCAGCAGTTTCAGGGCAGGGAATGGCTACACCTTC
-	TRBV27	-	TRBJ2-7	CASSLLTGKPYEQYF	TGTGCCAGCAGTTTACTCACAGGGAAGCCCTACGAGCAGTACTTC
-	TRBV11-3	-	TRBJ2-5	CASSRGPGETQYF	TGTGCCAGCAGCCGCGGGCCAGGAGAGACCCAGTACTTC
-	TRBV12-3/TRBV12-4	few	TRBJ1-1	CASSLRGNTEAFF	TGTGCCAGCAGTTTAAGGGGAAACACTGAAGCTTTCTTT
-	TRBV6-4	once	TRBJ2-1	CASSDGGLYNEQFF	TGTGCCAGCAGTGACGGTGGACTGTACAATGAGCAGTTCTTC
-	TRBV24-1	-	TRBJ2-3	CATSDLTRFGTDTQYF	TGTGCCACCAGTGATTTGACCAGGTTTGGCACAGATACGCAGTATTTT
TRBD1	TRBV29-1	once	TRBJ2-4	CSVEGGDRNIQYF	TGCAGCGTTGAAGGTGGGGACAGAAACATTCAGTACTTC
TRBD2	TRBV5-4	once	TRBJ2-4	CASSASGMRAKNIQYF	TGTGCCAGCAGCGCTAGCGGGATGAGGGCCAAAAACATTCAGTACTTC
-	TRBV21-1	-	TRBJ2-7	CARDRVMYEQYF	TGTGCCCGGGACAGAGTAATGTACGAGCAGTACTTC
-	TRBV19	-	TRBJ2-6	CASKSGTGANVLTF	TGTGCCAGTAAGTCAGGGACTGGGGCCAACGTCCTGACTTTC
TRBD1	TRBV18	once	TRBJ2-3	CASSPRQGGTDTQYF	TGTGCCAGCTCACCACGACAGGGAGGCACAGATACGCAGTATTTT
TRBD1	TRBV5-6	few	TRBJ2-7	CASSLLGDRVYEQYF	TGTGCCAGCAGCTTACTGGGGGACAGGGTCTACGAGCAGTACTTC
-	TRBV18	-	TRBJ1-1	CASSPGTNTEAFF	TGTGCCAGCTCACCAGGGACAAACACTGAAGCTTTCTTT
TRBD1	TRBV27	-	TRBJ1-1	CASNLQGRNTEAFF	TGTGCCAGCAACCTACAGGGGAGGAACACTGAAGCTTTCTTT
-	TRBV5-6	once	TRBJ1-6	CASSLSPSPSNSPLHF	TGTGCCAGCAGCTTGTCGCCCTCCCCCAGTAATTCACCCCTCCACTTT
-	TRBV7-2	-	TRBJ1-5	CASSLRGWNQPQHF	TGTGCCAGCAGCCTTAGGGGATGGAATCAGCCCCAGCATTTT
-	TRBV19	-	TRBJ2-2	CASSMSTGRPGELFF	TGTGCCAGTAGTATGAGTACAGGGCGGCCCGGGGAGCTGTTTTTT
-	TRBV25-1	-	TRBJ1-2	CASSEFGGWYGYTF	TGTGCCAGCAGTGAATTTGGGGGGTGGTATGGCTACACCTTC
-	TRBV14	-	TRBJ2-1	CASSQDRGTFSYNEQFF	TGTGCCAGCAGCCAAGATAGGGGGACCTTCTCCTACAATGAGCAGTTCTTC
-	TRBV30	-	TRBJ2-1	CAWNSGLARVLEQFF	TGTGCCTGGAATTCCGGGCTAGCGCGAGTTTTAGAGCAGTTCTTC
TRBD1	TRBV9	-	TRBJ1-2	CASSLGTGFYGYTF	TGTGCCAGCAGCCTCGGGACAGGGTTCTATGGCTACACCTTC
TRBD2	TRBV2	-	TRBJ2-5	CASSGTSGQETQYF	TGTGCCAGCAGTGGGACTAGCGGACAAGAGACCCAGTACTTC
TRBD2	TRBV4-1	-	TRBJ2-5	CASSQDRLGREVKTQYF	TGCGCCAGCAGCCAAGATCGGCTCGGGAGGGAGGTCAAGACCCAGTACTTC
-	TRBV7-6	-	TRBJ1-1	CASSLSTDLEAFF	TGTGCCAGCAGCTTATCGACAGACCTTGAAGCTTTCTTT